This T cell receptor (beta chain) was obtained from a study of blood T cell repertoires in COVID-19 (dated by TCRdb to 2019 to 2021). Notes on the research overall: Collaborator samples came from the United States, Italy and Spain and covered acute and convalescent phases of COVID-19. The prospective study material was composed of cDNA or gDNA derived from T cells, B-cell-depleted T cells, or PBMCs. Subjects who had been exposed to COVID-19, were actively infected with it, or had recovered from it provided the deeply sampled blood TCRbeta repertoires that made up the dataset. The repertoires were made available in a free public database intended to serve as a resource for research on the immune response to SARS-CoV-2. The samples were drawn from two sources: the first 160 participants of the ongoing ImmuneRACE study, and 1,000 to 1,500 subjects contributed by 6 global collaborators. The sample metadata nearly always contained a de-identified subject ID, COVID-19 status, age in years and sex. Where available, HLA class I and class II types were taken from metadata supplied by the sample provider and were not determined by assay-based typing. Study-wide findings and limitations: The quantity of clinical and demographic metadata differed by source and by participant and was supplied without curation.

The immunoSEQ Assay, a bias-controlled multiplex PCR, was used to amplify TCRbeta CDR3 regions from genomic DNA. The original pipeline was this. Within the assay, amplification of reference gene primers was used to estimate how many nucleated cells each sample contained. To quantify the absolute abundance of each unique TCRbeta CDR3 rearrangement, sequence reads were collapsed and filtered. For each sample, productive Simpson clonality was calculated as the square root of Simpson's diversity index across productive rearrangements. Here the immuneACCESS table is served through TCRdb, limited to in-frame sequences with V and J called. Missing clones are a known gap in these copies; in checked studies unresolved V genes cover under half, and the rest lacks a known reason. V and J calls and clone size are copied from that table; D and trimming were computed from the DNA. The sample data list about 250,000 clones, and approximately 88% of these were observed just once. The biggest ten clones account for just under 0.8% of the sample.

From its cysteine to its phenylalanine, the CDR3 spans 15 amino acids. Only the CDR3 portion is preserved as DNA: 45 bases, with reading frame beginning at the first base. The germline V gene encodes CDR1 SGDLS and CDR2 YYNGEE. V sheds 2 bases and J sheds 4 bases, leaving 13 bases between their ends. This clone has more than one count but fewer than ten. Its antigen is unknown. Base qualities are not recorded, but no much larger clone differs from it by a single base. Collaborating institutions collected whole blood in K2EDTA tubes following their own protocols. For TCRbeta analysis, collaborators shipped samples as frozen whole blood, isolated PBMCs, or DNA extracted from either of those sample types.

Recombination linked TRBV9 to TRBJ2-1, and possibly TRBD2, on 6 matching bases. This receptor was identified in a woman younger than 45 with acute or convalescent COVID-19. The sequenced sample consisted of peripheral blood. The bases are TGTGCCAGCAGCGTCGGGACTCGGGCTTACAATGAGCAGTTCTTC. Translated, it gives CASSVGTRAYNEQFF.